Detailed here is one TCR beta chain. There is no known antigen for this receptor. The sample holds no much larger clone one base away, and base qualities are not on file. Taken with the paper, the label for time point translates to: baseline before first vaccination. According to the study, the label for this sample's treatment or condition signals: meningococcal conjugate vaccine given as trial control. Samples from vaccinated people were obtained from the UK trials COV001 and COV002, which included a single-blind randomized controlled phase 2/3 trial of AZD1222 (ChAdOx1 nCoV-19) in healthy adults. For TCRbeta chain sequencing, PBMC samples were collected from trial participants at day 0 and at day 28 after the second dose. These data originate in a study of T cell responses to AZD1222 COVID-19 vaccine (dated by TCRdb to about 2021). General notes on the study: TCR sequencing was performed for some 250 trial participants, of whom about 200 were given two doses of AZD1222 and roughly 25 were given two doses of MenACWY control vaccine. Trial participants were enrolled by age into subgroups of 18-55, 56-69 and 70-plus years, and about 150, 27 and 61 TCR-sequenced participants, respectively, were included in these subgroups.

The CDR3 regions of human TCRbeta chains were analyzed by immunosequencing. Regarding the original processing steps: Repertoire TCRs were matched against a reference library of SARS-CoV-2-specific TCRs generated with the MIRA antigen-specificity platform. Breadth meant the fraction of unique TCRs that were SARS-CoV-2-associated, whereas depth meant the fraction of total T cells that were SARS-CoV-2-associated. Using the MIRA data, each spike-specific TCR was assigned both to the spike region to which the TCR was reactive and to a CD4 or CD8 class. Log10-transformed breadth and depth values were compared by one-way ANOVA with Sidak's multiple comparisons tests. This immuneACCESS table, as held by TCRdb, lists in-frame sequences with V and J called but not all clones. Of the missing ones, under half trace to an unresolved V gene in checked studies; the others have no known cause. V and J calls and clone size follow that table, whereas D and trimming were derived from the DNA. This sample lists about 190,000 clones; approximately 87% were detected once. Of the sample, 2.5% to 3% is held by the ten largest clones.

V is shortened by 3 bases, J by 12 bases, and the region joining them spans 15 bases. Reading from cysteine to phenylalanine, the CDR3 counts 12 amino acids. This entry keeps only the CDR3 DNA: 36 bases, framed from base 1. Overall study outcomes, separate from this receptor: Conclusions about previously exposed vaccinees are limited, since just five to seven AZD1222 recipients were seropositive for SARS-CoV-2 at baseline. Nearly half of unique spike-specific TCRs reportedly recognized epitopes outside regions mutated in the B.1.351 and B.1.1.7 variants. The 56-69-year group was small, and its depth increase did not reach significance, likely because of low power. After two AZD1222 doses, both the breadth and the depth of spike-specific TCRs were significantly higher than at day 0 and than in MenACWY recipients. Most participants were white British and females outnumbered males, and the authors suggested that clonal diversity may have been underestimated. Because no day 14 peak-response samples were available, repertoires were characterized only after the peak T cell response. CD4 TCRs associated with the vaccine covered the entire spike protein, and the dominant responses were in regions 160-218 and 743-854.

The sample here was peripheral blood, taken on day 0 of MenACWY control vaccination. This sequence was found in an adult in good health. This sequence uses TRBV12-3 or TRBV12-4 and TRBJ2-7; a weak D assignment points to TRBD2 (6 bases agree). Here the CDR3 is given as CASSLTRTSPYF. The bases are TGTGCCAGCAGTTTGACTCGAACTAGCCCGTACTTC.